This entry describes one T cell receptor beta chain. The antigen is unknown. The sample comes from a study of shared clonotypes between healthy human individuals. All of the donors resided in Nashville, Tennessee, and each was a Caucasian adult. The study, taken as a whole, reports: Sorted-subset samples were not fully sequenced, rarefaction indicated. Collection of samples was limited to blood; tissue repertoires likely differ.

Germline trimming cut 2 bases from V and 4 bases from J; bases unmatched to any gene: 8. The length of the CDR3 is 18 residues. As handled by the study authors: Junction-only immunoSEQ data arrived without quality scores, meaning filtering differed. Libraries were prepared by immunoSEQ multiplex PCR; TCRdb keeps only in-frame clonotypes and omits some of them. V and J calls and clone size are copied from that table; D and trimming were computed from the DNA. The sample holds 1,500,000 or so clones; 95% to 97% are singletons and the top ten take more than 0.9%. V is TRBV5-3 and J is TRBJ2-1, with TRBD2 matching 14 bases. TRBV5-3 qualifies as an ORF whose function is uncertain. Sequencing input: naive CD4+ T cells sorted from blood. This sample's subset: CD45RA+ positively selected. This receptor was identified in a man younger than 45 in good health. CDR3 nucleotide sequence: TGTGCCAGAAGCTTCGGACTAGCGGGAGGTGCGGGTTACAATGAGCAGTTCTTC. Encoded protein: CARSFGLAGGAGYNEQFF.